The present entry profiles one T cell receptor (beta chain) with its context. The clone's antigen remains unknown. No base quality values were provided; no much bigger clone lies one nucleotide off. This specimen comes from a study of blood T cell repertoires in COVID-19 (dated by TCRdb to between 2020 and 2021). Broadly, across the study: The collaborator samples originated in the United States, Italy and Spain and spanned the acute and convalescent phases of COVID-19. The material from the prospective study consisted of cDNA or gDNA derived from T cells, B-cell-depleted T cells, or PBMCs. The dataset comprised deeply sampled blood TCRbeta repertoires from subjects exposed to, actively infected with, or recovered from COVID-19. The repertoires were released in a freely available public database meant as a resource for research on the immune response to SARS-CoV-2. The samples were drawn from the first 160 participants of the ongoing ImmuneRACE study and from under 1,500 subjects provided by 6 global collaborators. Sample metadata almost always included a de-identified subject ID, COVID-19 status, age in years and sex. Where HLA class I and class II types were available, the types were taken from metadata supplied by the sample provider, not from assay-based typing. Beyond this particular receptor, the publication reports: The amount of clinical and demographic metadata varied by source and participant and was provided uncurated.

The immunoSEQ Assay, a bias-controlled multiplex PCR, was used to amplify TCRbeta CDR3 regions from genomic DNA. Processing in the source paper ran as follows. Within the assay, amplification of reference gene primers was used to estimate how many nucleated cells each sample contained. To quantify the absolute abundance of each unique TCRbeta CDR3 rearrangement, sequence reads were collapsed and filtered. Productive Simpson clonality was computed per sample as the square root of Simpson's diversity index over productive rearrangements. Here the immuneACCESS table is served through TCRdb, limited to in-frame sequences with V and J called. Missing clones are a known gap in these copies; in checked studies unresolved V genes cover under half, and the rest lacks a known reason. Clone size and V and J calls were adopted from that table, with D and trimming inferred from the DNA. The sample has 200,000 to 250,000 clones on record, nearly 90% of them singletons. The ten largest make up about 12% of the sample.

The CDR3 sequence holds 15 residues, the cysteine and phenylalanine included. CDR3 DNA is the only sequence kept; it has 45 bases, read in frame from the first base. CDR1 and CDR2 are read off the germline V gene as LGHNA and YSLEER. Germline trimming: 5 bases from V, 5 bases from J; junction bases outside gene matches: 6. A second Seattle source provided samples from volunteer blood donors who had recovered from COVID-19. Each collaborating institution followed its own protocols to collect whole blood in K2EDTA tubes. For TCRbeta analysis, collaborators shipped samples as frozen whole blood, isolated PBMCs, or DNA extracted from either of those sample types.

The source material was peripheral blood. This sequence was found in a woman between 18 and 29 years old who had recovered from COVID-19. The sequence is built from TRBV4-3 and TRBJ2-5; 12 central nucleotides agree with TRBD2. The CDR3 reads CASSATSGSPETQYF. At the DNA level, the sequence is TGCGCCAGCAGCGCGACTAGCGGGAGTCCGGAGACCCAGTACTTC.